This TCR beta chain originates from a study of shared clonotypes between healthy human individuals. In the CD4+ fraction, cells were divided into CD45RA+ naive and CD45RA-negative memory subsets. Libraries were prepared by immunoSEQ multiplex PCR; TCRdb keeps only in-frame clonotypes and omits some of them. This table holds hundreds of thousands of clones, approximately 79% found once. Germline V gene sequence: CDR1 SGHTA, CDR2 FQGNSA. The V end lost 2 bases, the J end lost 4 bases, and 9 bases lay between the germline ends. The CDR3 spans 14 residues. The sample comprised memory CD4+ T cells sorted from blood. Subset specified: CD45RA-negative fraction. This receptor was identified in a woman in her twenties or thirties in good health. The V and J genes are TRBV7-2 and TRBJ1-5; D remains unclear. As DNA, the CDR3 is TGTGCCAGCAGCTTAACTTTCTTAAATCAGCCCCAGCATTTT. Protein sequence: CASSLTFLNQPQHF.